The sequence of this T cell receptor (beta chain) was determined in a study of tumor-infiltrating T cells and Merkel cell polyomavirus. The overall study: The T cells studied were CD8+ and recognized the Merkel cell polyomavirus KLL epitope.

Robust Merkel cell polyomavirus Large T antigen positivity by immunohistochemistry was seen in all patients' tumors. Every patient was Caucasian, with ages from about 45 to 85 and median roughly 67. The V and J ends lost 2 bases and 5 bases, in that order; junction bases with no gene match: 7. In germline, CDR1 is SGHTA, CDR2 FQGTGA. This CDR3 region has 16 residues. The repertoire was sequenced with immunoSEQ multiplex PCR; TCRdb's copy has only in-frame clones and lacks some. The sample carries 20,000 to 25,000 clones, 87% recorded once. This chain joins TRBV7-3 and TRBJ2-1, with 9 nucleotides matching TRBD2. The sample taken for sequencing was lymph node tissue. The receptor comes from a man aged 45-60 years with Merkel cell carcinoma. CDR3 in DNA: TGTGCCAGCAGCTTAGTAGCGGGGGAGATTCACAATGAGCAGTTCTTC. The encoded protein is CASSLVAGEIHNEQFF.